This is a list of T cell receptor beta chains from one sample in a study of CD8 T cells in ankylosing spondylitis. TCRdb itself ran the 5' RACE reads through MiXCR, one entry per CDR3 protein. In the table there are 200,000 to 250,000 distinct CDR3 sequences, about 6.7% of which are singletons. Sequenced sample: blood, either unsorted or a sorted T cell fraction (not recorded which). Source of these receptors: a male donor with ankylosing spondylitis. CDR3s include the opening cysteine and the closing phenylalanine or tryptophan. D genes are given only for firm matches. Not all rows give a size; the values are once, few, many and, for expanded clones, a class.

D gene	clone size	V gene	J gene	CDR3 DNA	CDR3 protein
-	many	TRBV15	TRBJ2-2	TGTGCCACCAGCAGAGAGAGGGGGGGAAACACCGGGGAGCTGTTTTTT	CATSRERGGNTGELFF
-	many	TRBV10-1	TRBJ2-5	TGCGCCAGCAGTGAGTCCGGGTCGAGGGAAGAGACCCAGTACTTC	CASSESGSREETQYF
-	-	TRBV12-1	TRBJ2-1	TGTGCCAGGAAACGGGAGTCGTCCTACAATGAGCAGTTCTTC	CARKRESSYNEQFF
-	many	TRBV4-3	TRBJ2-5	TGCGCCAGCAGCCAAGATCTTGGAAGGTCGGAGACCCAGTACTTC	CASSQDLGRSETQYF
-	many	TRBV5-1	TRBJ2-6	TGCGCCAGCACTGACAGGACATTTCGTTTCTCTGGGGCCAACGTCCTGACTTTC	CASTDRTFRFSGANVLTF
-	few	TRBV27	TRBJ2-1	TGTGCCAGCACCCGGGCCAACGAGCAGTTCTTC	CASTRANEQFF
TRBD1	many	TRBV24-1	TRBJ1-2	TGTGCCACCAGTGATTGGGACAGGACGAATAAAGAGGGGTATGGCTACACCTTC	CATSDWDRTNKEGYGYTF
TRBD2	many	TRBV7-8	TRBJ2-3	TGTGCCAGCGCTAGACTAGCGGGATTTCTCGCAGATACGCAGTATTTT	CASARLAGFLADTQYF
TRBD1	few	TRBV18	TRBJ1-4	TGTGCCAGCTCACCAAGGGACAGGGTTAATGAAAAACTGTTTTTT	CASSPRDRVNEKLFF
-	many	TRBV4-1	TRBJ2-7	TGCGCCAGCAGCCAAGTTGGAGCCTACGAGCAGTACTTC	CASSQVGAYEQYF
TRBD1	many	TRBV5-1	TRBJ2-1	TGCGCCAGCAGCTTGGCCACAGGGGGCCTCTACAATGAGCAGTTCTTC	CASSLATGGLYNEQFF
TRBD1	many	TRBV3-1	TRBJ2-7	TGTGCCAGCAGCCCCCGGGACAGGGGGGACGAGCAGTACTTC	CASSPRDRGDEQYF
-	many	TRBV7-9	TRBJ1-1	TGTGCCAGCAGCTCTTTACAGAAAACGAACACTGAAGCTTTCTTT	CASSSLQKTNTEAFF
-	-	TRBV7-7	TRBJ2-1	TGTGCTAGCAGCTTAGCCGCAGGTGGCCACAATGAGCAGTTCTTC	CASSLAAGGHNEQFF
-	many	TRBV4-1	TRBJ2-7	TGCGCCAGCAGCCCCTTAGAGGGCTACGAGCAGTACTTC	CASSPLEGYEQYF
TRBD2	many	TRBV20-1	TRBJ2-1	TGCAGTGCTAGCCCCGGACTAGCGGGACAAAACAATGAGCAGTTCTTC	CSASPGLAGQNNEQFF
TRBD1	many	TRBV20-1	TRBJ1-5	TGCAGTGCTAGTATCCCTGGACAGGGGGTTATTCAGCCCCAGCATTTT	CSASIPGQGVIQPQHF
-	-	TRBV18	TRBJ2-1	TGTGCCAGCTCACCTGTCAGGGCCTTGAATGAGCAGTTCTTC	CASSPVRALNEQFF
-	many	TRBV28	TRBJ1-1	TGTGCCAGCAGTTGGCCAGGCACCTACACTGAAGCTTTCTTT	CASSWPGTYTEAFF
-	many	TRBV7-2	TRBJ2-7	TGTGCCAGCAGGCGGGGCTCCTACGAGCAGTACTTC	CASRRGSYEQYF
-	-	TRBV7-9	TRBJ2-1	TGTGCCAGCAGCCGCCCCGGGGATGAGCAGTTCTTC	CASSRPGDEQFF
-	many	TRBV2	TRBJ1-5	TGTGCCAGCAGTGAAAGGGACAGCAATCAGCCCCAGCATTTT	CASSERDSNQPQHF
-	few	TRBV6-2/TRBV6-3	TRBJ2-1	TGTGCCAGCAGTTACGGCAGGGGATCGAGCAATGAGCAGTTCTTC	CASSYGRGSSNEQFF
-	few	TRBV27	TRBJ2-3	TGTGCCAGCAGTTTAGGCTCCAGCGGGAGCACAGATACGCAGTATTTT	CASSLGSSGSTDTQYF
TRBD2	many	TRBV27	TRBJ2-1	TGTGCCAGCAGGCTAGCGGGGGGGAACTACAATGAGCAGTTCTTC	CASRLAGGNYNEQFF
-	-	TRBV19	TRBJ1-1	TGTGCCAGTAGCCAAACGTCCGGGGCCACTGAAGCTTTCTTT	CASSQTSGATEAFF
TRBD2	many	TRBV5-1	TRBJ2-1	TGCGCCAGCAGCCCAACGGGGGGGCCCTACAATGAGCAGTTCTTC	CASSPTGGPYNEQFF
-	many	TRBV10-3	TRBJ1-2	TGTGCCATCAACGGTGGGGGAATGGGCGGCTACACCTTC	CAINGGGMGGYTF
TRBD2	many	TRBV29-1	TRBJ2-7	TGCAGCGTTTGGACTAGCGGGAGGCTCCACTACGAGCAGTACTTC	CSVWTSGRLHYEQYF
-	many	TRBV7-9	TRBJ1-1	TGTGCCAGCAGCCCATTCCCGGGACGGCGGAACACTGAAGCTTTCTTT	CASSPFPGRRNTEAFF
-	many	TRBV2	TRBJ2-7	TGTGCCAGCAGTGGGTTGGCGACTTCCTACGAGCAGTACTTC	CASSGLATSYEQYF
-	many	TRBV11-2	TRBJ2-1	TGTGCCAGCAGCTTTGTTAGCCAGAACAATGAGCAGTTCTTC	CASSFVSQNNEQFF
TRBD1	few	TRBV27	TRBJ2-1	TGTGCCAGCAGTACGACAGGGTACAATGAGCAGTTCTTC	CASSTTGYNEQFF
-	-	TRBV27	TRBJ2-2	TGTGCCAGCAGCCTAGAGGGCGTGGGGGCGAACACCGGGGAGCTGTTTTTT	CASSLEGVGANTGELFF
-	few	TRBV27	TRBJ2-7	TGTGCCAGCAGTTTAGCTGGAGGGCAGACCTACGAGCAGTACTTC	CASSLAGGQTYEQYF
-	many	TRBV27	TRBJ1-1	TGTGCCAGCAGTTTATTTGGGTTGGTAGCTTTCTTT	CASSLFGLVAFF
TRBD1	-	TRBV20-1	TRBJ1-6	TGCAGTGCTAGATCCTTTCCCGGGACAGGGTATTCACCCCTCCACTTT	CSARSFPGTGYSPLHF
-	many	TRBV7-9	TRBJ1-3	TGTGCCAGCAGCTTTTCGGCAGGGGTCTATGGAAACACCATATATTTT	CASSFSAGVYGNTIYF
TRBD1	few	TRBV9	TRBJ1-2	TGTGCCAGCAGCGTGGGGACAGGCTATGGCTACACCTTC	CASSVGTGYGYTF
-	many	TRBV29-1	TRBJ2-3	TGCAGCGTCTTCGTAGATACGCAGTATTTT	CSVFVDTQYF